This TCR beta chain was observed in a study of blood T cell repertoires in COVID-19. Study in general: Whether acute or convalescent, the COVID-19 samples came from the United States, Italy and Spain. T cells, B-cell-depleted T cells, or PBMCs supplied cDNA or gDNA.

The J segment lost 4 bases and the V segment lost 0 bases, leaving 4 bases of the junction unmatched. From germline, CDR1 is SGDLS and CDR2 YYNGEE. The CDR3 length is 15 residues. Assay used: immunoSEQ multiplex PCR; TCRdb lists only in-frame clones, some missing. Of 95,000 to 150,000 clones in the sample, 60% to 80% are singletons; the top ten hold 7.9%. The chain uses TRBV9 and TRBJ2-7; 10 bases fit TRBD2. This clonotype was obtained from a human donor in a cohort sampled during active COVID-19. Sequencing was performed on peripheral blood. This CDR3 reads CASSVGAGGVYEQYF. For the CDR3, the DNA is TGTGCCAGCAGCGTAGGAGCGGGGGGGGTATACGAGCAGTACTTC.